This TCR beta chain was profiled in a study of graft-versus-host responses after intestinal transplantation. Study-wide background: Induction using anti-thymocyte globulin, followed by tacrolimus and steroids for two to three years, was given to all recipients.

In the case of this clone: No antigen is known for it.

Study-wide findings and caveats: Detected in recipient marrow were GvH clones, some of which were first observed in ileum or blood. Some patients had graft-donor T cell macrochimerism, and their allografts showed high graft-versus-host to host-versus-graft clonal ratios. Researchers found peak circulating GvH clone levels linked to early post-transplant HvG declines.

The protocol was immunoSEQ multiplex PCR, while the TCRdb copy is restricted to in-frame clones and leaves out a portion. This table has about 9,800 clones, around nine tenths appearing once. Trimming shortened V by 3 bases and J by 2 bases, and 17 bases separated the two germline ends. This CDR3 comprises 17 residues. The germline V gene encodes CDR1 SGDLS and CDR2 YYNGEE. The receptor's source is a human patient who received an intestinal transplant, so some T cells may come from the graft donor. Here the sequenced sample was PBMCs, taken 43 to 45 days after intestinal transplant. The chain is built from TRBV9 and TRBJ2-2, with D possibly TRBD1 on 8 matching bases. The CDR3 loop is CASSDTYRGGNTGELFF. In nucleotides, the CDR3 is TGTGCCAGCAGCGACACTTACAGGGGGGGAAACACCGGGGAGCTGTTTTTT.